This T cell receptor (beta chain) was identified during a study of blood T cells in healthy people across ages. Study outcomes and limitations: The donors' CMV status was not determined, possibly confounding changes in expanded clonotypes. Bulk PBMC profiling left naive and antigen-experienced comparisons inconclusive.

At least 7 million PBMCs were isolated per sample. The authors ran a second PCR of about 7 to 11 cycles using a sample-barcoded 5' primer and a J-beta primer mix. TCRdb analysed the 5' RACE reads with MiXCR anew, one entry per CDR3 protein. This sample yields approximately 690,000 distinct CDR3 sequences, of which about 43% are seen a single time; around 30% belongs to the top ten. This CDR3 has 15 amino acids. Trimming took off 1 base at V and 2 bases at J, with 11 bases between the two ends. The germline gives CDR1 MNHEY, CDR2 SMNVEV (reference sequence). Remarks on this clonotype: The antigen remains undetermined.

Material: blood. The V call is TRBV27, the J call TRBJ1-2, with a weak D call TRBD1 (5 bases). The clonotype comes from a man older than 75 in good health. This CDR3 reads CASSLFGGGNYGYTF. The CDR3 DNA follows: TGTGCCAGCAGTTTATTTGGGGGGGGAAACTATGGCTACACCTTC.